This T cell receptor (beta chain) is drawn from a study of CD8 T cells in ankylosing spondylitis. Study-wide results and limits: Prior literature has documented some motif variants in synovial fluid and blood from reactive arthritis. Enrichment of disease-linked clones was reportedly significant in matched ankylosing spondylitis synovial fluid. Seven to nine highly homologous variants formed a TCR beta motif that appeared characteristic of ankylosing spondylitis blood.

About this clonotype itself: The antigen remains undetermined.

J gave up 7 bases and V 6 bases, and 11 bases lay outside the gene matches. The CDR3 contains 14 residues. Looked up from germline, CDR1 is MDHEN and CDR2 is SYDVKM. Quantitative 5'-RACE was performed with molecular barcodes, and it yielded the TCR beta libraries. One entry per CDR3 protein results from TCRdb running MiXCR on the 5' RACE reads. The sample lists around 770,000 distinct CDR3 sequences, under 20% occurring once. The rearrangement joins TRBV28 to TRBJ2-7, with TRBD1 matching over 8 bases. This sequence originates from a male donor with ankylosing spondylitis. The sequencing sample was made of blood, either unsorted or a sorted T cell fraction (not recorded which). The CDR3 sequence: CASSPRQGTWEQYF. Written as DNA, the CDR3 is TGTGCCAGCAGCCCTAGACAGGGGACGTGGGAGCAGTACTTC.